The 24 T cell receptor beta chains below were found in one sample sequenced in a study of cytomegalovirus exposure and HLA in healthy donors. The study ran its PCR with 60 Vbeta and 13 Jbeta primers. Assay: immunoSEQ multiplex PCR; the TCRdb copy retains only in-frame clones and omits some. The table shows about 130,000 clones, with around 80% occurring only once. Sequencing was performed on PBMCs. Receptors originate from a human donor in good health.

V usage is TRBV5-1 and J usage is TRBJ1-1, with TRBD1 identical over 7 bases. CDR1 is SGHRS, CDR2 YFSETQ, per germline. J lost 9 bases, V lost 4 bases, and 9 bases had no gene match. The CDR3 runs to 13 residues. The CDR3 nucleotides read TGCGCCAGCAGCGTCGGGACAGAGGGTAAAGCTTTCTTT. This gives the protein CASSVGTEGKAFF.

This clone was found once. The chain carries TRBV10-3 and TRBJ2-1, with D possibly matching TRBD2 (6 bases). This CDR3 region has 11 residues. CDR1 ENHRY and CDR2 SYGVKD come from the germline V gene. V was trimmed by 10 bases and J by 10 bases, leaving 14 bases between them. CDR3 in DNA: TGTGCCACCGAGGGGAGCGGGGAGCAGTTCTTC. Translation: CATEGSGEQFF.

The chain carries TRBV19 and TRBJ1-5; D not certain. The CDR3 is 15 residues long. Germline CDR1 is LNHDA and CDR2 is SQIVND (reference sequence). The V gene lost 4 bases and the J gene lost 2 bases, with 12 bases spanning the gap. The CDR3 DNA follows: TGTGCCAGTAGTAGGAGGAGGGAACGCAATCAGCCCCAGCATTTT. This gives the protein CASSRRRERNQPQHF.

The CDR3 is CASSILAGLSYEQYF. The CDR3 DNA reads as TGCGCCAGCAGTATTCTAGCGGGGTTATCCTACGAGCAGTACTTC. The rearrangement links TRBV5-1 to TRBJ2-7; 9 bases are shared with TRBD2. Germline V lookup: CDR1 SGHRS, CDR2 YFSETQ. The CDR3 extends over 15 amino acids. V was pared by 5 bases and J by 1 base, with 7 bases of the junction left unmatched.

In this sample, this clone turned up once. The genes are TRBV5-5 and TRBJ2-5; possibly TRBD2 for D (5 bases). Germline CDR1 reads SGHKS; CDR2 reads YYEKEE (reference sequence). Trimming shortened V by 2 bases and J by 4 bases, and 15 bases separated the two germline ends. The CDR3 has 15 residues. The DNA of the CDR3 is TGTGCCAGCAGCTTTTTAATGCCGGGGAGAGAGACCCAGTACTTC. Amino acid sequence: CASSFLMPGRETQYF.

The V gene is TRBV9, the J gene TRBJ1-3, with TRBD1 matching over 7 bases. The CDR3 spans 16 residues. V lost 3 bases to trimming and J lost 0 bases; unmatched junction nucleotides: 6. Germline CDR1 is SGDLS and CDR2 is YYNGEE. In nucleotides, the CDR3 is TGTGCCAGCAGCGCTATACAGGGGACCTCTGGAAACACCATATATTTT. This sequence encodes CASSAIQGTSGNTIYF.

V and J are TRBV27 and TRBJ1-4; no reliable D call. This CDR3 has 15 amino acids. The V gene's germline CDR1 is MNHEY and CDR2 SMNVEV (reference sequence). V shed 3 bases and J shed 3 bases, with 11 bases lying between them. The DNA of the CDR3 is TGTGCCAGCAGTTTGGTGCCAGTTGCTAATGAAAAACTGTTTTTT. Translating it yields CASSLVPVANEKLFF.

The V and J genes are TRBV6-1 and TRBJ1-5, with D perhaps TRBD1 (5 bases). V was shortened by 5 bases and J by 5 bases, with 16 bases between the two germline ends. Germline V CDR1 and CDR2: MNHNS, SASEGT. The CDR3 has 15 residues. CDR3 DNA: TGTGCCAGCAGTCCAGACAGAGCAGAGTATCAGCCCCAGCATTTT. Translation gives CASSPDRAEYQPQHF.

The chain joins TRBV5-4 to TRBJ2-3; 12 nucleotides line up with TRBD2. Per the germline V gene, CDR1 is SGHNT and CDR2 is YYREEE (reference sequence). Trimming at V came to 5 bases and at J to 2 bases, leaving 9 bases not matched to a gene. The CDR3 runs 17 residues. CDR3 residues: CASRRLAGGFTTDTQYF. The CDR3 DNA is TGTGCCAGCAGACGGCTAGCGGGGGGGTTCACCACAGATACGCAGTATTTT.

V gene TRBV14 combines with J gene TRBJ2-7; TRBD1 matches at 7 bases. J gave up 7 bases and V 4 bases, and 13 bases lay outside the gene matches. CDR3 length equals 15 residues. The V gene's germline CDR1 is SGHDN and CDR2 FVKESK. CDR3 sequence reads: CASSPERGLLWEQYF. CDR3 bases: TGTGCCAGCAGCCCGGAGAGGGGGCTACTGTGGGAGCAGTACTTC.

This clone was detected only a few times. This sequence joins TRBV6-1 and TRBJ1-1; 7 nucleotides align to TRBD1. Germline V CDR1 and CDR2: MNHNS, SASEGT. Trimming took 6 bases from V and 0 from J; bases not matched to a gene: 7. The CDR3 is 15 residues long. CDR3 DNA: TGTGCCAGCAGACCCCAGACAGGGTTGAACACTGAAGCTTTCTTT. Translated, it gives CASRPQTGLNTEAFF.

This chain joins TRBV20-1 and TRBJ1-2; 9 bases line up with TRBD1. Germline V lookup: CDR1 DFQATT, CDR2 SNEGSKA (reference sequence). The CDR3 length is 11 residues. Here the CDR3 reads CGGQGADGYTF. The DNA for the CDR3 is TGCGGGGGACAGGGCGCCGATGGCTACACCTTC.

The chain recombines TRBV4-2 with TRBJ1-2, with 10 bases that match TRBD1. CDR3 length: 15 residues. Trimming cost V 3 bases and J 4 bases; bases outside gene matches: 5. Germline V gives CDR1 LGHNA, CDR2 YNFKEQ. CDR3 loop: CASSQDRGWLYGYTF. CDR3 nucleotide sequence: TGTGCCAGCAGCCAGGACAGGGGGTGGCTCTATGGCTACACCTTC.

The genes are TRBV13 and TRBJ1-2; D perhaps matches TRBD1 (6 bases). Deletions cut 5 bases from V and 5 bases from J, with 27 bases between. Per germline, CDR1 PRHDT and CDR2 FYEKMQ (reference sequence). CDR3 length: 18 amino acids. This chain's CDR3 is CASSLPKTAGASYYGYTF. The CDR3 region has the DNA TGTGCCAGCAGCCTCCCGAAGACCGCGGGGGCGAGTTATTATGGCTACACCTTC.

This rearrangement joins TRBV7-9 to TRBJ1-3; 7 bases map to TRBD1. CDR1 is SEHNR, CDR2 FQNEAQ, per germline (reference sequence). There are 16 residues in the CDR3. With V trimmed by 5 bases and J by 0 bases, 7 bases remained unmatched. CDR3 bases: TGTGCCAGCAGCCCGCACAGGGGAACCTCTGGAAACACCATATATTTT. Translation: CASSPHRGTSGNTIYF.

This clone has just one count. The chain combines TRBV6-5 with TRBJ2-3; D may be TRBD2 (5 bases). Germline V gene sequence: CDR1 MNHEY, CDR2 SVGAGI. The CDR3 covers 13 residues. V was shortened by 6 bases and J by 4 bases, with 11 bases between the two germline ends. The CDR3 nucleotides are TGTGCCAGCAGGGACTCCGGCTCAGATACGCAGTATTTT. Protein product: CASRDSGSDTQYF.

This rearrangement joins TRBV6-5 to TRBJ2-5, with 10 bases lining up with TRBD1. Germline V gene lookup returns CDR1 MNHEY and CDR2 SVGAGI. Losses at the gene ends were 10 bases for V and 4 bases for J; bases not matched to a gene: 6. The CDR3 has 13 amino acids. The CDR3 bases are TGTGCCACCGACAGGGGGCGATCAGAGACCCAGTACTTC. Its translation is CATDRGRSETQYF.

CDR3 residues: CASSPGDREGYTF. CDR3 DNA: TGTGCCAGCTCACCGGGGGACAGAGAGGGCTACACCTTC. The gene calls are TRBV18 and TRBJ1-2, with 7 bases identical to TRBD1. V lost 3 bases and J lost 8; bases outside the gene matches: 6. The germline V gene encodes CDR1 KGHSH and CDR2 LQKENI. This CDR3 has 13 residues.

This chain uses TRBV19 with TRBJ1-5, with D uncertain. The V end lost 5 bases, the J end lost 9 bases, and 8 bases lay between the germline ends. Germline CDR1 reads LNHDA; CDR2 reads SQIVND (reference sequence). The CDR3 is 11 amino acids. The CDR3 DNA is TGTGCCAGTAGTGCCCGCGGGCCCCAGCATTTT. The encoded protein is CASSARGPQHF.

V is TRBV10-3 and J is TRBJ2-7; weak D call: TRBD2 (6 bases). V dropped 11 bases and J dropped 1 base, with 12 bases sitting between them. In germline, CDR1 is ENHRY, CDR2 SYGVKD. The CDR3 extends over 12 amino acids. The CDR3 bases are TGTGCCCCTAAACGGGGGTCCTACGAGCAGTACTTC. The encoded protein is CAPKRGSYEQYF.

The CDR3 loop is CASSIRSGTGAYNEQFF. The CDR3 nucleotides are TGTGCCAGCAGCATCAGAAGTGGGACAGGGGCCTACAATGAGCAGTTCTTC. V is TRBV5-4 and J is TRBJ2-1; 10 bases map to TRBD1. The CDR3 sequence is 17 residues long. The junction had 9 bases not matched to a gene; V was cut back by 4 bases and J by 2 bases. Germline CDR1 is SGHNT and CDR2 is YYREEE (reference sequence).

This clone was counted only a few times. This chain joins TRBV5-1 and TRBJ1-1, with 8 positions matching TRBD1. Germline values: CDR1 SGHRS, CDR2 YFSETQ. The CDR3 sequence is 17 residues long. V was pared by 4 bases and J by 0 bases, with 11 bases of the junction left unmatched. This CDR3 is CASSTGQGSRMNTEAFF. The CDR3 region has the DNA TGCGCCAGCAGCACAGGACAGGGCTCGAGGATGAACACTGAAGCTTTCTTT.

Only one count was recorded for this clone. The chain is built from TRBV2 and TRBJ1-6, with 9 bases matching TRBD1. After removal of 5 bases from V and 5 bases from J, the junction contained 4 bases not matched to a gene. CDR1 is SNHLY, CDR2 FYNNEI, per germline. The CDR3 extends over 15 amino acids. CDR3 DNA sequence: TGTGCCAGCAGTTACGGACAGGGGAATAATTCACCCCTCCACTTT. It translates to CASSYGQGNNSPLHF.

CDR3 residues: CASSERTATYEQYF. CDR3 sequence (DNA): TGTGCCAGCAGTGAAAGGACAGCAACCTACGAGCAGTACTTC. The V call is TRBV25-1, the J call TRBJ2-7, with a weak D call TRBD1 (6 bases). The CDR3 is 14 residues long. V dropped 2 bases and J dropped 2 bases, with 10 bases sitting between them. Germline V gene sequence: CDR1 MGHDK, CDR2 SYGVNS.